Below are 20 T cell receptor beta chains sequenced from a single sample in a study of vaccination and CD4 T cells after COVID-19. Time point: late sampling 161 to 241 days after vaccination in a few convalescent patients. Sample treatment: roughly ten-day PBMC culture with coronavirus spike peptide pools or control peptides (ViraFEST assay). Their specific antigens are unknown. Sequenced with the Oncomine TCR Beta short-read assay was DNA taken from cultured CD4+ T cells. TCRdb processed the PCR reads anew with MiXCR; each CDR3 protein has one entry. This sample has roughly 18,000 distinct CDR3 sequences, with 44% found just once. The input for sequencing was CD4+ T cells from blood, cultured in vitro, taken about 7 months after SARS-CoV-2 vaccination. Receptors were obtained from a human donor who had recovered from COVID-19.

The table lists this clonotype with a few counts. The J gene is TRBJ1-1, the V gene TRBV21-1; the DNA was not compared with TRBD1, the D call given in the table. TRBV21-1 is noted as a pseudogene. The CDR3 is 13 residues long. CDR3 DNA: TGTGCCACGAGGAGGACAGGAGCGATGGAAGCTTTCTTT. Protein sequence: CATRRTGAMEAFF.

The V gene is TRBV7-2, the J gene TRBJ2-1; TRBD2 agrees at 7 bases. Germline V CDR1 and CDR2: SGHTA, FQGNSA. Trimming removed 6 bases from V and 0 bases from J; junction bases left unmatched: 2. CDR3 size: 14 residues. CDR3 nucleotides: TGTGCCAGCAGAGCTAGCGGCTCCTACAATGAGCAGTTCTTC. It is translated as CASRASGSYNEQFF.

The V gene is TRBV6-1, the J gene TRBJ1-2; 11 bases line up with TRBD1. This CDR3 comprises 18 residues. The J segment lost 4 bases and the V segment lost 4 bases, leaving 14 bases of the junction unmatched. Per the germline V gene, CDR1 is MNHNS and CDR2 is SASEGT. The CDR3 here is CASSGSGTGGRSGYGYTF. The CDR3 nucleotides read TGTGCCAGCAGTGGAAGCGGGACAGGGGGGAGGTCTGGCTATGGCTACACCTTC.

This clonotype was picked up a small number of times. This chain connects TRBV10-3 to TRBJ2-3; 10 nucleotides line up with TRBD1. CDR3 size: 13 residues. Germline CDR1 is ENHRY and CDR2 is SYGVKD. The ends lost 6 bases at V and 3 bases at J; junction bases unmatched: 0. The CDR3: CAIRDRGTDTQYF. The CDR3 DNA follows: TGTGCCATCAGGGACAGGGGGACAGATACGCAGTATTTT.

The J gene is TRBJ2-7, the V gene TRBV20-1, with D unclear. The germline V and J ends were trimmed by 3 bases and 7 bases, with 13 bases remaining between them. The CDR3 spans 12 residues. CDR1 and CDR2 from the germline V gene are DFQATT and SNEGSKA (reference sequence). The CDR3 protein is CSASGGSREQYF. The CDR3 DNA follows: TGCAGTGCTAGCGGCGGTTCTAGGGAGCAGTACTTC.

The chain is built from TRBV20-1 and TRBJ2-1; 15 positions agree with TRBD2. Trimming cost V 5 bases and J 3 bases; bases outside gene matches: 5. Germline lookup yields CDR1 DFQATT and CDR2 SNEGSKA (reference sequence). This CDR3 has 16 residues. Written as DNA, the CDR3 is TGCAGTGCTTGGACTAGCGGGGGGGCCGACTACAATGAGCAGTTCTTC. Translated: CSAWTSGGADYNEQFF.

The chain carries TRBV6-1 and TRBJ2-5, with TRBD2 matching over 12 bases. The CDR3 extends over 19 amino acids. Germline V CDR1 and CDR2: MNHNS, SASEGT. V lost 6 bases to trimming and J lost 1 base; unmatched junction nucleotides: 15. CDR3 loop: CASSALRTLAGGLQETQYF. Written as DNA, the CDR3 is TGTGCCAGCAGCGCCCTCCGAACACTAGCGGGGGGCCTCCAAGAGACCCAGTACTTC.

The table lists this clonotype with a few counts. The chain is built from TRBV7-2 and TRBJ2-3; 11 bases match TRBD2. Germline V lookup: CDR1 SGHTA, CDR2 FQGNSA. The CDR3 consists of 16 residues. Trimming removed 2 bases from V and 0 bases from J; junction bases left unmatched: 1. This CDR3 is CASSLRTSGSTDTQYF. The CDR3 coding sequence is TGTGCCAGCAGCTTAAGGACTAGCGGGAGCACAGATACGCAGTATTTT.

This clonotype is labeled as large (0.1 to 1%). The V and J genes are TRBV10-3 and TRBJ2-3; tentatively, D is TRBD2 (6 bases). Trimming pared 2 bases from V and 7 bases from J, leaving 10 bases between. CDR1 and CDR2 from the germline V gene are ENHRY and SYGVKD. The CDR3 is 13 residues long. The CDR3 loop reads CAISEGGKHTQYF. DNA for the CDR3: TGTGCCATCAGTGAGGGGGGGAAACATACGCAGTATTTT.

V is TRBV20-1 and J is TRBJ2-1; TRBD2 agrees at 7 bases. After removal of 6 bases from V and 5 bases from J, the junction contained 10 bases not matched to a gene. The CDR3 consists of 14 residues. The germline V gene has CDR1 DFQATT and CDR2 SNEGSKA (reference sequence). CDR3: CSAISGTNNNEQFF. CDR3 nucleotides: TGCAGTGCCATCTCCGGGACTAACAACAATGAGCAGTTCTTC.

The chain is built from TRBV2 and TRBJ2-5; 11 bases line up with TRBD2. V trimming: 0 bases; J trimming: 7 bases; junction bases outside the gene matches: 16. Germline values: CDR1 SNHLY, CDR2 FYNNEI. This CDR3 is built from 19 residues. CDR3: CASSEARLAGGRPFGTQYF. The CDR3 DNA sequence: TGTGCCAGCAGTGAAGCGCGGCTAGCGGGGGGTAGGCCCTTTGGGACCCAGTACTTC.

The chain combines TRBV6-1 with TRBJ1-2, with a tentative D call TRBD1 (5 bases). The CDR3 extends over 15 amino acids. Between the trimmed V and J ends, which lost 2 bases and 8 bases, there was a span of 18 bases. CDR1 MNHNS and CDR2 SASEGT come from the germline V gene. The CDR3 DNA reads TGTGCCAGCAGTGAACTCTTTCGGGCAGGGAAAGGCTACACCTTC. Translating gives CASSELFRAGKGYTF.

This clonotype was seen a handful of times. V is TRBV20-1 and J is TRBJ1-6; D may be TRBD1 (5 bases). The length of the CDR3 is 14 residues. V lost 6 bases, J lost 5 bases, and 14 bases lay in between. CDR1 DFQATT and CDR2 SNEGSKA come from the germline V gene (reference sequence). The CDR3 region is CSAYRLGDNSPLHF. In nucleotides, the CDR3 is TGCAGTGCATACAGGTTGGGGGATAATTCACCCCTCCACTTT.

V usage is TRBV6-1 and J usage is TRBJ2-2; 8 bases match TRBD2. Germline CDR1 is MNHNS and CDR2 is SASEGT. With V trimmed by 8 bases and J by 6 bases, 11 bases remained unmatched. The CDR3 is 15 amino acids. Here the CDR3 reads CASRGGKYKSGELFF. CDR3 nucleotides: TGTGCCAGCCGGGGGGGAAAATATAAGTCCGGGGAGCTGTTTTTT.

The rearrangement joins TRBV4-2 to TRBJ1-6; 7 nucleotides agree with TRBD1. The CDR3 totals 15 residues. The J segment lost 8 bases and the V segment lost 3 bases, leaving 7 bases of the junction unmatched. Per the germline V gene, CDR1 is LGHNA and CDR2 is YNFKEQ. The CDR3 coding sequence is TGTGCCAGCAGCCAGACAGGGTTAAGTGATTCACCCCTCCACTTT. Translating it yields CASSQTGLSDSPLHF.

The chain is built from TRBV27 and TRBJ1-6, with D maybe TRBD1 (6 bases). The CDR3 totals 16 residues. Trimming stripped 2 bases from V and 3 bases from J, with 11 bases between. Germline loops: CDR1 MNHEY, CDR2 SMNVEV (reference sequence). The CDR3 loop is CASSLKGTNYNSPLHF. In DNA form, the CDR3 reads TGTGCCAGCAGTTTAAAGGGGACAAACTATAATTCACCCCTCCACTTT.

The chain combines TRBV29-1 with TRBJ2-1; no clear D gene. The CDR3 spans 12 residues. The germline V and J ends were trimmed by 4 bases and 3 bases, with 7 bases remaining between them. The germline V gene encodes CDR1 SQVTM and CDR2 ANQGSEA. CDR3 nucleotide sequence: TGCAGCGTTGGGGATTACTACAATGAGCAGTTCTTC. Translation: CSVGDYYNEQFF.

The chain is built from TRBV20-1 and TRBJ1-2, with 8 nucleotides matching TRBD1. Germline CDR1 is DFQATT and CDR2 is SNEGSKA (reference sequence). The CDR3 totals 14 residues. V shed 6 bases, J shed 5 bases, and the junction held 11 bases outside the gene matches. The DNA for the CDR3 is TGCAGTGCCCTTCCGGGACAGGAAATTTATGGCTACACCTTC. It codes for CSALPGQEIYGYTF.

CDR3 in DNA: TGCAGTGCTAGAGGGCATAGCAATCAGCCCCAGCATTTT. This encodes CSARGHSNQPQHF. The chain recombines TRBV20-1 with TRBJ1-5; D is unresolved. There are 13 residues in the CDR3. Trimming shortened V by 1 base and J by 0 bases, and 4 bases separated the two germline ends. The germline V gene encodes CDR1 DFQATT and CDR2 SNEGSKA (reference sequence).

This clonotype has only a few counts. The chain links TRBV7-9 to TRBJ2-3, with D uncertain. The germline V gene encodes CDR1 SEHNR and CDR2 FQNEAQ (reference sequence). The CDR3 is made up of 14 amino acids. The V gene lost 0 bases and the J gene lost 4 bases, with 8 bases spanning the gap. CDR3 nucleotide sequence: TGTGCCAGCAGCTTAGCGGGATCAGCAGATACGCAGTATTTT. Its translation is CASSLAGSADTQYF.